This TCR beta chain was identified during a study of blood T cells in healthy people across ages. Alongside a J-beta primer mix, a sample-barcoded 5' primer served in a second PCR lasting roughly 6 to 11 cycles. One entry per CDR3 protein results from TCRdb running MiXCR on the 5' RACE reads. The sample gives around 800,000 distinct CDR3 sequences, around 43% of which show up once; approximately 20% is in the top ten. Study findings and constraints: No conclusive comparison of naive versus antigen-experienced cells was possible with unsorted PBMCs. A roughly linear age-dependent decrease characterized TCR beta diversity per million T cells.

The donors, healthy Caucasians from Russia, were aged roughly 6 to 95. With respect to this clonotype: Its target is unknown.

This clonotype was sampled from a man aged 55 to 69 in good health. Source material: blood.

CDR3 sequence: CASSLGWGNPETQYF. The CDR3 DNA reads TGTGCCAGCAGTTTAGGATGGGGTAACCCAGAGACCCAGTACTTC. V and J are TRBV28 and TRBJ2-5, with unresolved D. Per the germline V gene, CDR1 is MDHEN and CDR2 is SYDVKM. The V end lost 2 bases, the J end lost 4 bases, and 14 bases lay between the germline ends. The CDR3 is 15 residues long.